This T cell receptor beta chain was profiled in a study of a mutant IDH1 vaccine in newly diagnosed glioma. The overall study: Following radiotherapy alone, or alongside temozolomide cycles, vaccination was started after an interval of 4-6 weeks.

Sample time point: week 5, during vaccination. Every vaccination contained 300 ug of the mutant IDH1 20-mer peptide and was paired with topical imiquimod. The table came from immunoSEQ multiplex PCR; TCRdb's copy has only in-frame clones and leaves some out. Of over 30,000 clones in the sample, roughly 80% were seen once. Germline values: CDR1 LGHNA, CDR2 YSLEER. Trimming shortened V by 0 bases and J by 7 bases, and 7 bases separated the two germline ends. There are 14 residues in the CDR3. Comment on this clone: Antigen specificity is unknown.

The source is a man in his thirties or forties with glioma. The V call is TRBV4-3, the J call TRBJ1-6; D gene uncertain. Sequences were derived from PBMCs, sampled from a glioma patient whose treatment included an IDH1 peptide vaccine. CDR3 coding DNA: TGCGCCAGCAGCCAAGACGAAGGGAATTCACCCCTCCACTTT. Translation gives CASSQDEGNSPLHF.